The rows below give T cell receptor beta chains drawn from one sample of a study of early T cells in non-severe SARS-CoV-2 infection. TCRdb recomputed calls from the 5' RACE reads with MiXCR, one row per CDR3 protein. The sample contains approximately 69,000 distinct CDR3 sequences, 9.5% of which appear only once. The sequencing input was whole blood. The receptors derive from an adult who was a healthcare worker with PCR-confirmed SARS-CoV-2 infection or an uninfected control (not recorded which). The CDR3 runs from the conserved cysteine through the conserved F or W. A D gene is named only where the DNA matches it firmly. Size values are once, few and many counts, or a class for expanded clones, and some rows have none.

v_call	d_call	j_call	clone_size	cdr3_nt	cdr3_aa
TRBV29-1	.	TRBJ2-2	few	TGCAGCGCGGGGATAACGGGTACCGGGGAGCTGTTTTTT	CSAGITGTGELFF
TRBV7-2	.	TRBJ2-7	many	TGTGCCAGCAGCTTCATAGCGGAGCCCAGGAACTACGAGCAGTACTTC	CASSFIAEPRNYEQYF
TRBV6-1	.	TRBJ1-5	.	TGTGCCAGCAGTGAACGTAGGGGTAGCAATCAGCCCCAGCATTTT	CASSERRGSNQPQHF
TRBV27	TRBD2	TRBJ2-1	few	TGTGCCAGCAGTTTTGGGCAGCGGGGTGACAATGAGCAGTTCTTC	CASSFGQRGDNEQFF
TRBV11-2	.	TRBJ2-5	.	TGTGCCAGCAGCTTAGTGGGGACCCAGTACTTC	CASSLVGTQYF
TRBV12-3/TRBV12-4	.	TRBJ2-5	many	TGTGCCAGCAGTTTTAGGCGCTCAGAGACCCAGTACTTC	CASSFRRSETQYF
TRBV6-5	TRBD2	TRBJ2-1	many	TGTGCCAGCAGTCATGTAAGCGGGGTTGTCAATGAGCAGTTCTTC	CASSHVSGVVNEQFF
TRBV29-1	.	TRBJ2-3	.	TGCAGCGTTGAAGATCTTGGCCTAGTGCGGGATACGCAGTATTTT	CSVEDLGLVRDTQYF
TRBV19	TRBD1	TRBJ1-5	many	TGTGCCAGTAGCAGGACAGGGGGCAATCAGCCCCAGCATTTT	CASSRTGGNQPQHF
TRBV29-1	.	TRBJ2-3	many	TGCAGCACCCAGCCGGGACTTAAAGGGGCCACAGATACGCAGTATTTT	CSTQPGLKGATDTQYF
TRBV4-1	TRBD2	TRBJ2-1	many	TGCGCCAGCAGCCAAGAACAAGCGGGGCAGTCCTACAATGAGCAGTTCTTC	CASSQEQAGQSYNEQFF
TRBV7-3	TRBD2	TRBJ2-3	many	TGTGCCAGCAGCTTAGTCGCTAGCGGAGCGACAGATACGCAGTATTTT	CASSLVASGATDTQYF
TRBV5-1	.	TRBJ2-2	few	TGCGCCAGCAGCCAAAGCCGGAGCACCGGGGAGCTGTTTTTT	CASSQSRSTGELFF
TRBV7-9	.	TRBJ2-5	many	TGTGCCAGCTCCCCGAAGGGCCCAGAGACCCAGTACTTC	CASSPKGPETQYF
TRBV4-3	TRBD2	TRBJ2-3	few	TGCGCCAGCAGCCAAGCGGGGGGTACGCAGTATTTT	CASSQAGGTQYF
TRBV10-3	TRBD1	TRBJ2-7	.	TGTGCCATCAGTAGCACGGGACAGAACGAGCAGTACTTC	CAISSTGQNEQYF
TRBV27	TRBD1	TRBJ2-2	.	TGTGCCAGCGGTTTCATAGACAGGGTGGGCACCGGGGAGCTGTTTTTT	CASGFIDRVGTGELFF
TRBV9	TRBD2	TRBJ2-1	many	TGTGCCCTTACATGGGCTAGCGGGAAGGTCCTTATCTACAATGAGCAGTTCTTC	CALTWASGKVLIYNEQFF
TRBV29-1	.	TRBJ1-2	many	TGCAGCGTTGTTCTGGCCGAGGACTATGGCTACACCTTC	CSVVLAEDYGYTF
TRBV29-1	.	TRBJ1-2	few	TGCAGCGTTGAAGAGACAGGACCTTATGGCTACACCTTC	CSVEETGPYGYTF
TRBV20-1	.	TRBJ2-3	many	TGCAGTGCCCTTATGGCGCTACTCCTCACAGATACGCAGTATTTT	CSALMALLLTDTQYF
TRBV27	TRBD1	TRBJ2-5	many	TGTGCCAGCAGTTTAGGGACAGGGGGCCATTACCAAGAGACCCAGTACTTC	CASSLGTGGHYQETQYF